Each of the 14 T cell receptor beta chains below was sequenced from the same sample in a study of T-cell reconstitution after alpha-beta-depleted transplantation in children. Unique molecular identifiers were used in preparing the TCRbeta library. TCRdb used MiXCR to reprocess the PCR reads, holding one entry per CDR3 protein. This sample yields around 500,000 distinct CDR3 sequences, of which 20% to 25% are seen a single time; roughly 14% belongs to the top ten. Sequenced here: PBMCs, mostly from graft donor cells, sampled 360 days after TCRalphabeta/CD19-depleted stem cell transplant. The receptors derive from a boy under two years old who had a stem cell transplant for acute myeloid leukemia, so the T cells may come from the graft donor.

This clonotype was seen at least ten times. This chain joins TRBV12-3 or TRBV12-4 and TRBJ1-6; the D is unclear. CDR3 size: 14 residues. Trimming took 2 bases from V and 8 from J, leaving 10 bases between them. The DNA for the CDR3 is TGTGCCAGCAGTTTATCACAGTACTATTCACCCCTCCACTTT. It translates to CASSLSQYYSPLHF.

The genes are TRBV4-3 and TRBJ1-5; the D is unclear. There are 16 residues in the CDR3. Germline V gives CDR1 LGHNA, CDR2 YSLEER. Trimming left V 0 bases short and J 1 base short, with 10 bases between. Here the CDR3 reads CASSQEPTPSNQPQHF. DNA of the CDR3: TGCGCCAGCAGCCAAGAGCCGACACCCAGCAATCAGCCCCAGCATTTT.

Only a few counts were recorded for this clonotype. The chain recombines TRBV27 with TRBJ2-7; D perhaps matches TRBD1 (5 bases). Germline lookup yields CDR1 MNHEY and CDR2 SMNVEV (reference sequence). This CDR3 is 14 amino acids long. The V and J ends lost 3 bases and 0 bases respectively, with 9 bases between them. CDR3 amino acids: CASSFRAHSYEQYF. In DNA, the CDR3 is TGTGCCAGCAGTTTCAGGGCCCACTCCTACGAGCAGTACTTC.

This clonotype came up many times. The rearrangement uses TRBV29-1 and TRBJ2-3, with D possibly being TRBD1 (6 bases). The V gene lost 3 bases and the J gene lost 3 bases, with 7 bases spanning the gap. The CDR3 totals 12 residues. Germline V gene data show CDR1 as SQVTM and CDR2 as ANQGSEA. The CDR3 nucleotides are TGCAGCGTTGATACAGGGACAGATACGCAGTATTTT. Its protein product is CSVDTGTDTQYF.

J is TRBJ1-1 and V is TRBV3-1; no clear D gene. This CDR3 contains 13 residues. The V end was cut by 0 bases, the J end by 0 bases, with 2 bases between. Per germline, CDR1 LGHDT and CDR2 YNNKEL (reference sequence). CDR3 residues: CASSQDMNTEAFF. Written as DNA, the CDR3 is TGTGCCAGCAGCCAAGATATGAACACTGAAGCTTTCTTT. The full variable domain, its missing parts supplied by reference TRBV3-1 and TRBJ1-1, is DTAVSQTPKYLVTQMGNDKSIKCEQNLGHDTMYWYKQDSKKFLKIMFSYNNKELIINETVPNRFSPKSPDKAHLNLHINSLELGDSAVYFCASSQDMNTEAFFGQGTRLTVV.

This clonotype has a count of ten or more. The V gene is TRBV7-2, the J gene TRBJ2-7; D not resolved. Germline-derived CDR1 and CDR2 are SGHTA and FQGNSA. The CDR3 is made up of 15 amino acids. V was pared by 6 bases and J by 0 bases, with 15 bases between. CDR3 nucleotide sequence: TGTGCCAGCAGGCCACAGTTTGACGGCTCCTACGAGCAGTACTTC. This sequence encodes CASRPQFDGSYEQYF.

In its sample, this clonotype was seen a few times. This chain links TRBV25-1 with TRBJ1-6; D is possibly TRBD1 (5 bases). Per the germline V gene, CDR1 is MGHDK and CDR2 is SYGVNS. The CDR3 is made up of 15 amino acids. The V end was cut by 3 bases, the J end by 10 bases, with 16 bases between. For the CDR3, the DNA is TGTGCCAGCAGTGATCGTCGACAGCCGATGTCACCCCTCCACTTT. As protein: CASSDRRQPMSPLHF.

The chain recombines TRBV3-1 with TRBJ2-3; the D is unclear. The CDR3 has 12 residues. Trimming pared 2 bases from V and 8 bases from J, leaving 8 bases between. The germline CDR1 and CDR2 sequences are LGHDT and YNNKEL (reference sequence). Here the CDR3 DNA reads TGTGCCAGCAGCCAATCACACGTTACGCAGTATTTT. Protein: CASSQSHVTQYF.

This clonotype turned up a few times. The V and J genes are TRBV12-3 or TRBV12-4 and TRBJ2-5; D not certain. The CDR3 has 12 residues. V was clipped by 5 bases and J by 14 bases, with 18 bases between them. This CDR3 is CASSPPGDRGYF. For the CDR3, the DNA is TGTGCCAGCAGTCCCCCAGGAGACCGCGGATACTTC.

This clonotype has a handful of counts. This sequence joins TRBV5-5 and TRBJ2-7; D uncertain. Trimming took off 1 base at V and 3 bases at J, with 11 bases between the two ends. The CDR3 is made up of 14 amino acids. CDR1 and CDR2 from the germline V gene are SGHKS and YYEKEE (reference sequence). The CDR3 DNA reads TGTGCCAGCAGCTTGTTGTTCGGCAGCTACGAGCAGTACGTC. It encodes CASSLLFGSYEQYV.

This clonotype occurred a few times. The chain carries TRBV4-3 and TRBJ2-1, with 11 bases that match TRBD2. Germline V gene lookup returns CDR1 LGHNA and CDR2 YSLEER. The CDR3 runs to 16 residues. Germline trimming cut 0 bases from V and 8 bases from J; bases unmatched to any gene: 6. CDR3 loop: CASSQDEASGGYEQFF. CDR3 coding DNA: TGCGCCAGCAGCCAAGATGAGGCTAGCGGGGGGTATGAGCAGTTCTTC.

The chain uses TRBV20-1 and TRBJ2-7, with 7 bases aligning to TRBD2. In germline, CDR1 is DFQATT, CDR2 SNEGSKA (reference sequence). V lost 2 bases and J lost 6; bases outside the gene matches: 1. The CDR3 runs to 11 residues. The CDR3 region is CSARIAGEQYF. The CDR3 region has the DNA TGCAGTGCTAGAATAGCGGGCGAGCAGTACTTC.

This chain connects TRBV20-1 to TRBJ2-7, with D tentatively TRBD1 (6 bases). Looked up from germline, CDR1 is DFQATT and CDR2 is SNEGSKA (reference sequence). The V end was cut by 7 bases, the J end by 5 bases, with 15 bases between. CDR3 length equals 12 residues. CDR3 DNA: TGCAGTGTTACAGGGAAGGACCACGAGCAGTACGTC. It yields the protein CSVTGKDHEQYV.

This clonotype was found many times. The rearrangement uses TRBV10-3 and TRBJ2-5, with D possibly called TRBD1 or TRBD2 (6 bases each). The V gene lost 11 bases and the J gene lost 3 bases, with 16 bases spanning the gap. The CDR3 is 13 residues long. Germline V CDR1 and CDR2: ENHRY, SYGVKD. CDR3: CALLTGAEETQYF. In DNA, the CDR3 is TGTGCCCTTCTGACGGGGGCAGAAGAGACCCAGTACTTC.